The 11 T cell receptor beta chains reported below all come from one sample, sequenced in a study of blood T cell repertoires in COVID-19. Measured with immunoSEQ multiplex PCR; TCRdb has only the in-frame clones, and not every one. This sample has 150,000 to 200,000 clones; roughly 91% occur once, and the top ten carry around 4.6%. Sequences were obtained from peripheral blood. The source is a woman between 45 and 60 years old with acute or convalescent COVID-19.

The rearrangement links TRBV14 to TRBJ1-1; D is unclear. Between the trimmed V and J ends, which lost 0 bases and 1 base, there was a span of 3 bases. Germline lookup yields CDR1 SGHDN and CDR2 FVKESK. CDR3 size: 13 residues. This CDR3 reads CASSQDQNTEAFF. The CDR3 DNA is TGTGCCAGCAGCCAAGACCAGAACACTGAAGCTTTCTTT.

This chain joins TRBV25-1 and TRBJ1-5; TRBD1 might be the D (6 bases). The CDR3 extends over 13 amino acids. Trimming took 5 bases from V and 5 from J, leaving 10 bases between them. Germline V gene data show CDR1 as MGHDK and CDR2 as SYGVNS. CDR3 protein: CASSSTGYQPQHF. The CDR3 nucleotides are TGTGCCAGCAGTTCAACAGGGTATCAGCCCCAGCATTTT.

This chain links TRBV28 with TRBJ1-2; 12 bases map to TRBD1. V lost 8 bases and J lost 4; bases outside the gene matches: 5. Germline-derived CDR1 and CDR2 are MDHEN and SYDVKM. The CDR3 spans 14 residues. In DNA, the CDR3 is TGTGCCAGCGGGGACAGGGGGCGAGTCTATGGCTACACCTTC. This translates into CASGDRGRVYGYTF.

J is TRBJ2-1 and V is TRBV20-1, with a tentative D call TRBD2 (5 bases). CDR3 length: 11 amino acids. Per the germline V gene, CDR1 is DFQATT and CDR2 is SNEGSKA (reference sequence). V gave up 5 bases and J gave up 4 bases, with 6 bases separating them. Here the CDR3 reads CSAGLYNEQFF. CDR3 DNA: TGCAGTGCTGGACTTTACAATGAGCAGTTCTTC.

This chain links TRBV18 with TRBJ1-2; the D gene is possibly TRBD1 (5 bases). Germline V lookup: CDR1 KGHSH, CDR2 LQKENI. There are 14 residues in the CDR3. Trimming took 3 bases from V and 3 from J, leaving 11 bases between them. The CDR3 nucleotides read TGTGCCAGCTCACCGGGGCGGGACCACTATGGCTACACCTTC. It codes for CASSPGRDHYGYTF.

This clone was seen a handful of times. The V and J genes are TRBV7-9 and TRBJ1-3, with no clear D. Trimming took off 3 bases at V and 0 bases at J, with 12 bases between the two ends. Germline V gene lookup returns CDR1 SEHNR and CDR2 FQNEAQ (reference sequence). The CDR3 runs to 16 residues. For the CDR3, the DNA is TGTGCCAGCAGCTTCCAGGACGGAGGCTCTGGAAACACCATATATTTT. Translating it yields CASSFQDGGSGNTIYF.

This chain uses TRBV6-5 with TRBJ2-1; no definite D call. V gave up 6 bases and J gave up 8 bases, with 17 bases separating them. The germline CDR1 and CDR2 sequences are MNHEY and SVGAGI. This CDR3 has 14 amino acids. Here the CDR3 DNA reads TGTGCCAGCAGCCTACACCTGGAGCCAGATGAGCAGTTCTTC. Its protein is CASSLHLEPDEQFF.

The chain joins TRBV7-8 to TRBJ1-6; D uncertain. Germline loops: CDR1 SGHVS, CDR2 FQNEAQ. The CDR3 length is 16 residues. Deletions cut 4 bases from V and 3 bases from J, with 13 bases between. The CDR3 region has the DNA TGTGCCAGCAGCTCCCAGCCAGCTAGCTATAATTCACCCCTCCACTTT. Its translation: CASSSQPASYNSPLHF.

V usage is TRBV29-1 and J usage is TRBJ2-1, with D possibly matching TRBD1 (6 bases). The V gene lost 3 bases and the J gene lost 9 bases, with 18 bases spanning the gap. There are 14 residues in the CDR3. Germline V gene data show CDR1 as SQVTM and CDR2 as ANQGSEA. CDR3: CSVDTLRGLSEQFF. As DNA, the CDR3 is TGCAGCGTTGACACCTTAAGGGGGTTGAGTGAGCAGTTCTTC.

This chain links TRBV30 with TRBJ1-1; no firm D call. V lost 3 bases, J lost 10 bases, and 18 bases lay in between. This CDR3 has 13 amino acids. Germline CDR1 GTSNPN, CDR2 SVGIG (reference sequence). The CDR3 spells CAWSPTGYRGAFF. The CDR3 region has the DNA TGTGCCTGGAGCCCTACGGGTTATCGGGGAGCTTTCTTT.

This chain joins TRBV6-2 or TRBV6-3 and TRBJ2-1; 7 bases fit TRBD1. V lost 6 bases to trimming and J lost 16 bases; unmatched junction nucleotides: 9. Germline V gene lookup returns CDR1 MNHEY and CDR2 SVGEGT. The CDR3 sequence is 11 residues long. The DNA for the CDR3 is TGTGCCAGCAGCAACGGACAGGCAAAATTCTTC. Amino acid sequence: CASSNGQAKFF.